This T cell receptor (beta chain) was captured by sequencing in a study of identical twins. Findings and caveats of the study: Cross-sectional statistical analysis was relied on for the conclusions, without the same donors being followed.

Every one of the donors was a healthy Caucasian. This CDR3 is 14 amino acids long. Trimming removed 2 bases from V and 4 bases from J, with 12 bases in between. MiXCR, applied by TCRdb to the 5' RACE reads, yields one record per CDR3 protein. The table has 600,000 to 700,000 distinct CDR3 sequences, roughly 20% seen once. Turning to this clonotype: The antigen remains unidentified.

These data were also filed under a second study, of T cells expressing NK-cell markers. That paper adds: Dominant NKG2C+ clonotypes accounted for about 1.0-8% of CD8+ T cells in about six donors. Also leading the CD3+CD56-NKG2C+ fraction in a handful of donors were these clonotypes.

The sequence was obtained from a woman younger than 35 in good health. Sequenced input: PBMCs. V usage is TRBV12-3 or TRBV12-4 and J usage is TRBJ2-7; unclear D gene. Written as DNA, the CDR3 is TGTGCCAGCAGTTTACGTGGTTTTGGGTACGAGCAGTACTTC. This sequence encodes CASSLRGFGYEQYF.